Listed here are 22 T cell receptor beta chains from one sample, sequenced in a study of molecular identifiers for immune sequencing clone quantification. A single record per CDR3 protein comes from TCRdb applying MiXCR to the PCR reads. The sample lists roughly 10,000 distinct CDR3 sequences; 15% to 20% were seen once. Source material: naive CD8+ T cells from blood, with Jurkat cell RNA spiked in. Subset defined: FACS-sorted CD8+CD4-CCR7+CD45RA+ naive T cells. Source of these receptors: a human donor in good health. Some libraries in this study had Jurkat cell RNA spiked in.

Sample share makes this clonotype medium-sized. J is TRBJ2-7 and V is TRBV4-3, with D unresolved. Germline CDR1 LGHNA, CDR2 YSLEER. Deletions cut 0 bases from V and 6 bases from J, with 9 bases between. The CDR3 is 13 amino acids. CDR3 sequence: CASSQDKYAEQYF. Written as DNA, the CDR3 is TGCGCCAGCAGCCAAGATAAGTACGCCGAGCAGTACTTC.

This clonotype was seen at least ten times. V usage is TRBV11-2 and J usage is TRBJ1-3; D ambiguous. Germline V gene lookup returns CDR1 SGHAT and CDR2 FQNNGV. This CDR3 spans 15 amino acids. Trimming shortened V by 2 bases and J by 2 bases, and 10 bases separated the two germline ends. This chain's CDR3 is CASSLYNGAGNTIYF. CDR3 sequence (DNA): TGTGCCAGCAGCTTATACAATGGTGCTGGAAACACCATATATTTT. Supplemented by reference TRBV11-2 and TRBJ1-3, the full variable domain reads EAGVAQSPRYKIIEKRQSVAFWCNPISGHATLYWYQQILGQGPKLLIQFQNNGVVDDSQLPKDRFSAERLKGVDSTLKIQPAKLEDSAVYLCASSLYNGAGNTIYFGEGSWLTVV.

The table lists this clonotype with a few counts. The rearrangement joins TRBV12-3 or TRBV12-4 to TRBJ1-1; D remains unclear. Trimming removed 2 bases from V and 10 bases from J, with 20 bases in between. The CDR3 consists of 15 residues. This CDR3 is CASSLFGKAGGGAFF. CDR3 coding DNA: TGTGCCAGCAGTTTATTCGGAAAAGCCGGAGGAGGAGCTTTCTTT.

By share, this clonotype ranks as medium-sized (0.01 to 0.1%). The rearrangement uses TRBV19 and TRBJ2-7; 10 bases align to TRBD2. The CDR3 has 14 amino acids. CDR1 and CDR2 (germline): LNHDA, SQIVND (reference sequence). V shed 7 bases, J shed 7 bases, and the junction held 10 bases outside the gene matches. CDR3 sequence reads: CASKALAGGGEQYF. The CDR3 DNA reads TGTGCCAGTAAAGCTTTAGCGGGAGGAGGTGAGCAGTACTTC.

This clonotype was seen repeatedly, ten times or more. This chain links TRBV6-6 with TRBJ2-3; D not certain. CDR1 and CDR2 (germline): MNHNY, SVGAGI (reference sequence). V was clipped by 5 bases and J by 2 bases, with 11 bases between them. The CDR3 has 14 residues. The CDR3 reads CASSLSYSTDTQYF. CDR3 DNA sequence: TGTGCCAGCAGTCTCTCCTATTCCACAGATACGCAGTATTTT.

This clonotype was picked up many times. This chain's CDR3 is CATSDLTGFGDTQYF. CDR3 nucleotide sequence: TGTGCCACCAGTGATTTGACAGGTTTCGGTGATACGCAGTATTTT. V is TRBV24-1 and J is TRBJ2-3; TRBD1 might be the D (5 bases). The ends were cut back, 0 bases at V and 6 bases at J, with 12 bases in the middle. Germline V gene sequence: CDR1 KGHDR, CDR2 SFDVKD. The CDR3 has 15 amino acids.

The CDR3 loop is CASSEKGRQAGSTDTQYF. Here the CDR3 DNA reads TGTGCCAGCAGTGAAAAGGGTCGGCAGGCCGGATCCACAGATACGCAGTATTTT. This chain joins TRBV25-1 and TRBJ2-3; D gene unclear. V was trimmed by 2 bases and J by 2 bases, leaving 20 bases between them. Germline V gene data show CDR1 as MGHDK and CDR2 as SYGVNS. The CDR3 loop spans 18 amino acids.

By proportion, this clonotype is medium-sized. CDR3 sequence (DNA): TGTGCCAGTAGTATCGGACAGCTCCAAGAGACCCAGTACTTC. Amino acid sequence: CASSIGQLQETQYF. V and J are TRBV19 and TRBJ2-5, with D tentatively TRBD1 (6 bases). Germline V gives CDR1 LNHDA, CDR2 SQIVND (reference sequence). V lost 3 bases to trimming and J lost 1 base, with 9 bases between them. The CDR3 runs 14 residues.

Judged by abundance, this clonotype is medium-sized. This chain links TRBV4-1 with TRBJ2-7, with D unclear. With 5 bases removed from V and 2 bases from J, the gap between germline ends came to 16 bases. Germline loops: CDR1 MGHRA, CDR2 YSYEKL. The CDR3 extends over 15 amino acids. CDR3 protein: CASSYRSSDTYEQYF. DNA for the CDR3: TGCGCCAGCAGCTACCGCTCCAGCGACACCTACGAGCAGTACTTC.

This clonotype was seen at least ten times. DNA of the CDR3: TGTGCCAGCAGCCATACTACGGCTAGCTCGGGCGAGCAGTACTTC. It codes for CASSHTTASSGEQYF. This chain links TRBV12-3 or TRBV12-4 with TRBJ2-7; D perhaps matches TRBD2 (5 bases). Trimming removed 6 bases from V and 6 bases from J, with 21 bases in between. This CDR3 has 15 amino acids.

Points on this clonotype: A much larger clone lies one base from this, so it may be a read error. V usage is TRBV18 and J usage is TRBJ2-2, with unresolved D. Germline V CDR1 and CDR2: KGHSH, LQKENI. V was clipped by 4 bases and J by 4 bases, with 7 bases between them. This CDR3 has 13 residues. This chain's CDR3 is CASSLPATGELFF. The CDR3 DNA is TGTGCCAGCTCACTGCCAGCCACCGGGGAGCTGTTTTTT.

This clonotype was counted between two and nine times. This chain connects TRBV25-1 to TRBJ1-4; D is unclear. The CDR3 spans 16 residues. Germline loops: CDR1 MGHDK, CDR2 SYGVNS. With 3 bases removed from V and 0 bases from J, the gap between germline ends came to 11 bases. The DNA for the CDR3 is TGTGCCAGCAGTGATTTCCGGGAAGCAACTAATGAAAAACTGTTTTTT. This gives the protein CASSDFREATNEKLFF.

This clonotype showed up many times. The gene calls are TRBV15 and TRBJ2-3, with D possibly being TRBD1 or TRBD2 (5 bases each). The CDR3 has 16 residues. Germline values: CDR1 LNHNV, CDR2 YYDKDF (reference sequence). V dropped 0 bases and J dropped 8 bases, with 18 bases sitting between them. This chain's CDR3 is CATSRDDSRPAGTQYF. As DNA, the CDR3 is TGTGCCACCAGCAGAGATGACAGCCGCCCGGCGGGTACGCAGTATTTT. The variable domain in full, completed from reference TRBV15 and TRBJ2-3, reads DAMVIQNPRYQVTQFGKPVTLSCSQTLNHNVMYWYQQKSSQAPKLLFHYYDKDFNNEADTPDNFQSRRPNTSFCFLDIRSPGLGDTAMYLCATSRDDSRPAGTQYFGPGTRLTVL.

This clonotype is labeled medium-sized (0.01 to 0.1%). V usage is TRBV6-5 and J usage is TRBJ2-2; TRBD2 matches at 12 bases. The CDR3 runs 20 residues. Germline V gives CDR1 MNHEY, CDR2 SVGAGI. With V trimmed by 0 bases and J by 0 bases, 8 bases remained unmatched. The CDR3 nucleotides are TGTGCCAGCAGTTACTCGATGATAGGACTAGCGGGGTCGAACACCGGGGAGCTGTTTTTT. Translating it yields CASSYSMIGLAGSNTGELFF.

In this sample, this clonotype turned up many times. The rearrangement joins TRBV20-1 to TRBJ1-4, with D possibly matching TRBD1 (6 bases). V lost 4 bases to trimming and J lost 6 bases, with 12 bases between them. CDR3 length: 13 residues. Germline loops: CDR1 DFQATT, CDR2 SNEGSKA (reference sequence). The CDR3 region has the DNA TGCAGTGCTAAGGATCACAGGGATGAAAAACTGTTTTTT. Protein sequence: CSAKDHRDEKLFF.

This clonotype was seen a handful of times. This may stem from a read error, because a much larger clone lies one nucleotide away. The CDR3 end shows no conserved phenylalanine or tryptophan, and so a read error is likely. The CDR3 nucleotides are TGTGCCAGCAGTTCCCCTGGAGATACGCAGTATCTT. Residues: CASSSPGDTQYL. The genes are TRBV27 and TRBJ2-3; D is unresolved. This CDR3 has 12 residues. Germline CDR1 and CDR2: MNHEY and SMNVEV (reference sequence). V gave up 4 bases and J gave up 5 bases, with 7 bases separating them.

Remarks on this clonotype: A much bigger clone sits one base away, suggesting this may be a read error. The V call is TRBV7-6, the J call TRBJ2-1; possible D gene TRBD1, 5 bases. Trimming left V 8 bases short and J 8 bases short, with 19 bases between. The CDR3 runs to 14 residues. Germline V gene sequence: CDR1 SGHVS, CDR2 FNYEAQ. CDR3 sequence: CASRIGAGSDEQFF. The CDR3 DNA reads TGTGCCAGCCGGATCGGAGCAGGGTCGGATGAGCAGTTCTTC.

This clonotype appeared many times. The chain has TRBV28 and TRBJ1-2; weak D call: TRBD1 (6 bases). CDR3 length: 11 residues. Trimming took 10 bases from V and 8 from J, leaving 14 bases between them. CDR1 is MDHEN, CDR2 SYDVKM, per germline. In nucleotides, the CDR3 is TGTGCCACCCGGGGGCCGAGCGGCTACACCTTC. It is translated as CATRGPSGYTF.

V and J are TRBV11-3 and TRBJ1-1, with 11 positions matching TRBD1. The ends lost 5 bases at V and 5 bases at J; junction bases unmatched: 4. The CDR3 is 14 amino acids. The germline V gene encodes CDR1 SGHNT and CDR2 YENEEA. In DNA form, the CDR3 reads TGTGCCAGCAGCCCGGACAGGGGGCGAACTGAAGCTTTCTTT. Its protein product is CASSPDRGRTEAFF.

By sample fraction, this clonotype is medium-sized (0.01 to 0.1%). The chain couples TRBV4-2 to TRBJ1-1; no firm D call. The germline V gene has CDR1 LGHNA and CDR2 YNFKEQ. The CDR3 has 13 residues. V lost 3 bases and J lost 5, with 10 bases in between. The CDR3 DNA is TGTGCCAGCAGCCAGGGCAGGAAGACTGAAGCTTTCTTT. Protein: CASSQGRKTEAFF.

This clonotype was found many times. V is TRBV5-4 and J is TRBJ1-1; the D gene is possibly TRBD1 (6 bases). The length of the CDR3 is 14 residues. Germline CDR1 SGHNT, CDR2 YYREEE (reference sequence). V dropped 0 bases and J dropped 4 bases, with 10 bases sitting between them. CDR3 nucleotide sequence: TGTGCCAGCAGCTTGGAGGACAGCGGCACTGAAGCTTTCTTT. Residues: CASSLEDSGTEAFF.

This clonotype is medium-sized (0.01 to 0.1%) within its sample. The V call is TRBV14, the J call TRBJ2-7, with TRBD1 matching 9 bases. The V segment lost 4 bases and the J segment 2 bases; nucleotides outside the gene matches: 3. CDR3 length: 14 amino acids. Germline V gene sequence: CDR1 SGHDN, CDR2 FVKESK. The CDR3 spells CASSLGQGPYEQYF. CDR3 DNA: TGTGCCAGCAGCCTGGGACAGGGCCCCTACGAGCAGTACTTC.